The T cell receptor beta chain described here comes from a study of blood T cell repertoires in COVID-19. Study in general: Researchers got acute and convalescent COVID-19 samples from the United States, Italy and Spain. PBMCs, B-cell-depleted T cells, or T cells provided the cDNA or gDNA that made up the material.

Under the authors' procedure: The authors estimated nucleated cell counts from reference gene primer amplification. Assay used: immunoSEQ multiplex PCR; TCRdb lists only in-frame clones, some missing. Clone size and V and J calls were adopted from that table, with D and trimming inferred from the DNA. The data contain approximately 110,000 clones, around four fifths of them singletons. The receptor was isolated from a woman in her seventies with acute or convalescent COVID-19. Sequences were obtained from peripheral blood.

CDR3 sequence: CSASVPRGSQETQYF. CDR3 in DNA: TGCAGTGCTAGTGTTCCGCGGGGATCCCAAGAGACCCAGTACTTC. This chain links TRBV20-1 with TRBJ2-5; D is perhaps TRBD2 (6 bases). V lost 3 bases to trimming and J lost 1 base, with 15 bases between them. The CDR3 covers 15 residues. Germline CDR1 reads DFQATT; CDR2 reads SNEGSKA (reference sequence).